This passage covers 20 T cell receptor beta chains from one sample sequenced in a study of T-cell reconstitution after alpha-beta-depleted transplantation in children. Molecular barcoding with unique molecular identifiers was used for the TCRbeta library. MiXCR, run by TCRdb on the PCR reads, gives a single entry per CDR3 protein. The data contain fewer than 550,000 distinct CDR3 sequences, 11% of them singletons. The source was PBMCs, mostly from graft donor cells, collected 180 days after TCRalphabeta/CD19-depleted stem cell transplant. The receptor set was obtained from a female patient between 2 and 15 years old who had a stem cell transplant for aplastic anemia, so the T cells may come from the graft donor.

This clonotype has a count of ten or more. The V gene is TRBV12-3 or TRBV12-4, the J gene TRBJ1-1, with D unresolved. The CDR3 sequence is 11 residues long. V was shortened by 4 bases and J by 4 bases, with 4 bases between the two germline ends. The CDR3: CASSSSTEAFF. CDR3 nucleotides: TGTGCCAGCAGTTCCAGCACTGAAGCTTTCTTT.

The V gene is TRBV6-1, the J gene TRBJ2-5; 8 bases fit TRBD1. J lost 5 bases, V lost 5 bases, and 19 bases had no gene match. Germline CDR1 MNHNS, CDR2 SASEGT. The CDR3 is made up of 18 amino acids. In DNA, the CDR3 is TGTGCCAGCAGTCCCCGAGGGGGGAGACAGGGGTCAAGGGAGACCCAGTACTTC. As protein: CASSPRGGRQGSRETQYF.

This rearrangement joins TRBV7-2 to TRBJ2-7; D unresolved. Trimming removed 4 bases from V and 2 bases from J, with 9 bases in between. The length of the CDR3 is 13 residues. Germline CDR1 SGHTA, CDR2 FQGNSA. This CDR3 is CASSYNWAYEQYV. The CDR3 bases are TGTGCCAGCAGCTACAATTGGGCCTACGAGCAGTACGTC.

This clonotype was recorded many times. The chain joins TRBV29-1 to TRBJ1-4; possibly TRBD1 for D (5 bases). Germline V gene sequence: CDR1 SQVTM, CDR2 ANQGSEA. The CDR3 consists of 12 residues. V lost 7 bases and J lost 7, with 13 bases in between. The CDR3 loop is CSARFGGEKLFF. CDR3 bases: TGCAGCGCCCGTTTCGGGGGTGAAAAACTGTTTTTT.

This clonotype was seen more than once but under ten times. The CDR3 sequence: CASGTNRDRDVIDEQFF. The CDR3 DNA is TGTGCCAGCGGAACTAACCGGGACAGGGATGTGATTGATGAGCAGTTCTTC. The chain has TRBV27 and TRBJ2-1, with TRBD1 matching 9 bases. The CDR3 is 17 amino acids. Unmatched junction bases numbered 19, after V lost 8 bases and J lost 8 bases. CDR1 is MNHEY, CDR2 SMNVEV, per germline (reference sequence).

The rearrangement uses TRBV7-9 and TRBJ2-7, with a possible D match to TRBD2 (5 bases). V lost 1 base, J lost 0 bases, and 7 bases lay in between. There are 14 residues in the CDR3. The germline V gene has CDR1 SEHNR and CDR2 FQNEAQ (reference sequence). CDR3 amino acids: CASSLEGSSYEQYV. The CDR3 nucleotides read TGTGCCAGCAGCTTAGAAGGGAGCTCCTACGAGCAGTACGTC.

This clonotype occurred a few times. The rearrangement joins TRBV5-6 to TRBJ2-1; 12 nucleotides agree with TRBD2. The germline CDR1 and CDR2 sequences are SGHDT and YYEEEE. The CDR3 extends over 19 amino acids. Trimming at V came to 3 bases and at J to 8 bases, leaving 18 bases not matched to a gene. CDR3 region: CASSSPTRLAGVRRDEQFF. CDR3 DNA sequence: TGTGCCAGCAGCTCCCCCACCCGACTAGCGGGAGTACGTCGGGATGAGCAGTTCTTC.

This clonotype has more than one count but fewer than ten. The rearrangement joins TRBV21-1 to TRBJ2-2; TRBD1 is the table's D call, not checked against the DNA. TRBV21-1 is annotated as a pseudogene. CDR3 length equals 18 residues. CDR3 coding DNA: TGTGCCAGCAGCACAAAGTGGGGACAATCGTTTATCACCGGGGAGCTGTTTTTT. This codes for CASSTKWGQSFITGELFF.

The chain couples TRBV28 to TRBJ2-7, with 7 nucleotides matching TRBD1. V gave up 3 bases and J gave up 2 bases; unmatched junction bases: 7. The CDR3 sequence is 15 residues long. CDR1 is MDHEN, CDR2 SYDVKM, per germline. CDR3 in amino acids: CASSFPGTAAYEQYF. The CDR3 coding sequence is TGTGCCAGCAGTTTTCCCGGGACAGCAGCCTACGAGCAGTACTTC.

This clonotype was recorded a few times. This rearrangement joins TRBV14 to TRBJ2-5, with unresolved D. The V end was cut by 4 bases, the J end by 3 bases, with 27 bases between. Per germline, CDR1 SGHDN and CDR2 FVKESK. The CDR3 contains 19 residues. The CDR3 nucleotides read TGTGCCAGCAGCCTTGGCGAGCGATCCAACCTTAACTTAAAAGAGACCCAGTACTTC. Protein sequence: CASSLGERSNLNLKETQYF.

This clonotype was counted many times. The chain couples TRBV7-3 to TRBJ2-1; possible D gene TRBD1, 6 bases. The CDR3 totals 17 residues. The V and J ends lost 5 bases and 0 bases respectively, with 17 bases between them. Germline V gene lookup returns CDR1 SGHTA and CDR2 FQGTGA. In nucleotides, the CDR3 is TGTGCCAGCAGCCGGCAGCCGACAGGAGCCTCCTACAATGAGCAGTTCTTC. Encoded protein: CASSRQPTGASYNEQFF.

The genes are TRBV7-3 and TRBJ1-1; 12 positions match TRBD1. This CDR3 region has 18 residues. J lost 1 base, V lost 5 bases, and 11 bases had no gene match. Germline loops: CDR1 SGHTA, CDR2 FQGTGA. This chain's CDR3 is CASSPHPGQGAPNTEAFF. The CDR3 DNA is TGTGCCAGCAGCCCACACCCGGGACAGGGGGCTCCGAACACTGAAGCTTTCTTT.

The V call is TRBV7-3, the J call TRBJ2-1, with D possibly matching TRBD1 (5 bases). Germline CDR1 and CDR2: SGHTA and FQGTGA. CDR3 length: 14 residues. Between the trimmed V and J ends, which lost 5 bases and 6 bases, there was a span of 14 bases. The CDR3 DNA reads TGTGCCAGCAGCCTGGACACAGGACCCAATGAGCAGTTCTTC. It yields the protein CASSLDTGPNEQFF. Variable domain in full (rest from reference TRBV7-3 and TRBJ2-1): GAGVSQTPSNKVTEKGKYVELRCDPISGHTALYWYRQSLGQGPEFLIYFQGTGAADDSGLPNDRFFAVRPEGSVSTLKIQRTERGDSAVYLCASSLDTGPNEQFFGPGTRLTVL.

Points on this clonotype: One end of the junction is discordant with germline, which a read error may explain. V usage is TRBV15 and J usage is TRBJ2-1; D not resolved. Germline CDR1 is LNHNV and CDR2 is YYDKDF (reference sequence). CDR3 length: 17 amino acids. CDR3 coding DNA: TGTGCCACCAGCAGACTTAGGGTTCTGAACCCCTACAATGACCAGTTCTTC. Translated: CATSRLRVLNPYNDQFF. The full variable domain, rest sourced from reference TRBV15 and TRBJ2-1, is DAMVIQNPRYQVTQFGKPVTLSCSQTLNHNVMYWYQQKSSQAPKLLFHYYDKDFNNEADTPDNFQSRRPNTSFCFLDIRSPGLGDTAMYLCATSRLRVLNPYNDQFFGPGTRLTVL.

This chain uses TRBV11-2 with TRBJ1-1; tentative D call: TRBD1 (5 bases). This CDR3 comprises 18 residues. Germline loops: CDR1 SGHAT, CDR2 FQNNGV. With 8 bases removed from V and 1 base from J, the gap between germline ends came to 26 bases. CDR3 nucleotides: TGTGCCAGCGTCGCCTCGGGGGGTGGGCCAATTCGGAACACTGAAGCTTTCTTT. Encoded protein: CASVASGGGPIRNTEAFF.

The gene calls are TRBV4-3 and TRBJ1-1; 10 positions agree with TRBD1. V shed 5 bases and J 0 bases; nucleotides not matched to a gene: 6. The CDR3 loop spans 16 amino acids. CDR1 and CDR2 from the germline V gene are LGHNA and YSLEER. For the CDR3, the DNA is TGCGCCAGCAGCTCCGGGACAGGGGCGATGAACACTGAAGCTTTCTTT. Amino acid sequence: CASSSGTGAMNTEAFF.

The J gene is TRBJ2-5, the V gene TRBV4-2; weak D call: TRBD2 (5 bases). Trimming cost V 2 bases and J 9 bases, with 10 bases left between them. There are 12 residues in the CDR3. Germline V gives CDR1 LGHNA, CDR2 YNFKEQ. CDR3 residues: CASSQHDGAQYF. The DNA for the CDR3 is TGTGCCAGCAGCCAACACGACGGGGCCCAGTACTTC.

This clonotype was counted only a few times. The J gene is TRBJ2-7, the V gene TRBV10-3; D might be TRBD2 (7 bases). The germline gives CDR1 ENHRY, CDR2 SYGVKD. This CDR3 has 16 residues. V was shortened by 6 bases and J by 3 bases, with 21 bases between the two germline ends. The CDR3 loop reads CAIRPEGRAGDYEQYV. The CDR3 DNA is TGTGCCATCAGACCCGAGGGGAGGGCAGGGGACTACGAGCAGTACGTC.

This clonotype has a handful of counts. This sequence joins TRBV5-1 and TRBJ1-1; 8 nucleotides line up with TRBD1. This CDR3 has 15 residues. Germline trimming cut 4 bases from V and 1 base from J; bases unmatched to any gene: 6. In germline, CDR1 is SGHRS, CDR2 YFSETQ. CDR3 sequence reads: CASSAQGASNTEAFF. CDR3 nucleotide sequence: TGCGCCAGCAGCGCGCAGGGGGCTTCGAACACTGAAGCTTTCTTT.

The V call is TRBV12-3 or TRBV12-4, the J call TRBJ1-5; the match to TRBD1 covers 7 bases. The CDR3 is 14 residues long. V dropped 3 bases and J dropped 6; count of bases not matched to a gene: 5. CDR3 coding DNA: TGTGCCAGCAGTTTCGACAGGGTATTTCAGCCCCAGCATTTT. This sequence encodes CASSFDRVFQPQHF.